A few counts support the clone carrying this TCR beta chain. No antigen is known for it. The germline V gene has CDR1 SGHVS and CDR2 FQNEAQ. V was pared by 1 base and J by 3 bases, with 7 bases between. The CDR3 covers 13 residues. This sample is part of a study of T cell repertoires in cytomegalovirus infection. Study-wide context: Selection of CMV epitopes for the study included recently identified HLA-C-restricted and well-studied HLA-B-restricted ones.

MiXCR, applied by TCRdb to the reads, yields one record per CDR3 protein. Here the sample spans about 51,000 distinct CDR3 sequences, around a fifth being singletons. Sequenced here: CD8+ T cells from cultured PBMCs, sampled from culture after CMV antigen stimulation. The genes are TRBV7-8 and TRBJ2-7; no definite D call. The sequence derives from a human donor in good health (CMV status not recorded). Some clones in this sample may be carry-over from other donors' samples. DNA for the CDR3: TGTGCCAGCAGCTTAGTTGGGCACTACGAGCAGTACTTC. Translating gives CASSLVGHYEQYF. Full variable domain (remainder filled in from reference TRBV7-8 and TRBJ2-7): GAGVSQSPRYKVAKRGQDVALRCDPISGHVSLFWYQQALGQGPEFLTYFQNEAQLDKSGLPSDRFFAERPEGSVSTLKIQRTQQEDSAVYLCASSLVGHYEQYFGPGTRLTVT.